Following are 8 T cell receptor beta chains from one sample sequenced in a study of OX40 agonist ivuxolimab in advanced cancers. Profiling relied on immunoSEQ multiplex PCR, and the TCRdb table lists in-frame clones only, not all of them. The sample lists fewer than 80,000 clones; roughly 85% were seen once. Source: CD4+ or CD8+ T cells sorted from blood, taken in a trial of the OX40 agonist ivuxolimab. All receptors come from an adult with an advanced solid tumor such as melanoma, head and neck, liver or kidney cancer.

This clone was seen repeatedly, ten times or more. The chain uses TRBV2 and TRBJ2-1, with TRBD1 matching over 8 bases. The germline CDR1 and CDR2 sequences are SNHLY and FYNNEI. The CDR3 extends over 15 amino acids. Trimming at V came to 8 bases and at J to 5 bases, leaving 11 bases not matched to a gene. The CDR3 region is CASGRETGANNEQFF. Written as DNA, the CDR3 is TGTGCCAGCGGCCGGGAGACAGGGGCGAACAATGAGCAGTTCTTC.

V usage is TRBV28 and J usage is TRBJ2-1; 7 positions agree with TRBD1. Per germline, CDR1 MDHEN and CDR2 SYDVKM. The CDR3 runs 14 residues. V shed 7 bases, J shed 2 bases, and the junction held 5 bases outside the gene matches. This CDR3 reads CASKRQGAYNEQFF. Written as DNA, the CDR3 is TGTGCCAGCAAGAGACAGGGAGCCTACAATGAGCAGTTCTTC. The complete variable domain, with remaining parts taken from reference TRBV28 and TRBJ2-1, reads DVKVTQSSRYLVKRTGEKVFLECVQDMDHENMFWYRQDPGLGLRLIYFSYDVKMKEKGDIPEGYSVSREKKERFSLILESASTNQTSMYLCASKRQGAYNEQFFGPGTRLTVL.

CDR3 protein: CASSPRSGGHTDTQYF. CDR3 nucleotides: TGTGCCAGCTCACCACGCAGCGGGGGGCACACAGATACGCAGTATTTT. The V gene is TRBV18, the J gene TRBJ2-3; 9 bases are a match to TRBD2. Germline CDR1 KGHSH, CDR2 LQKENI. The CDR3 sequence is 16 residues long. The V segment lost 1 base and the J segment 2 bases; nucleotides outside the gene matches: 4.

V gene TRBV7-2 combines with J gene TRBJ2-7; D possibly uses TRBD1 or TRBD2 (6 bases each). Germline V gene data show CDR1 as SGHTA and CDR2 as FQGNSA. The CDR3 spans 14 residues. Trimming pared 1 base from V and 3 bases from J, leaving 10 bases between. The DNA of the CDR3 is TGTGCCAGCAGCTTAGGAGGGGGACTCTACGAGCAGTACTTC. Its protein is CASSLGGGLYEQYF.

The chain combines TRBV27 with TRBJ1-1, with D possibly TRBD1 on 5 matching bases. This CDR3 contains 13 residues. V shed 6 bases and J shed 4 bases, with 12 bases lying between them. Germline loops: CDR1 MNHEY, CDR2 SMNVEV (reference sequence). CDR3 DNA: TGTGCCAGCAGGCCACTCAGGGCCACTGAAGCTTTCTTT. Residues: CASRPLRATEAFF.

CDR3 residues: CASSDGAEETQYF. The DNA of the CDR3 is TGTGCCAGCAGTGACGGAGCCGAAGAGACCCAGTACTTC. V gene TRBV2 combines with J gene TRBJ2-5; D is uncertain. The CDR3 loop spans 13 amino acids. CDR1 and CDR2 (germline): SNHLY, FYNNEI. V lost 3 bases to trimming and J lost 3 bases, with 8 bases between them.

As concerns this clone: Distinct nucleotide sequences in the sample also encode this CDR3. J is TRBJ2-7 and V is TRBV1; TRBD2, as called in the table, went unchecked against the DNA. TRBV1 is listed as a pseudogene. This CDR3 is 15 amino acids long. CDR3 sequence: CTSSHLGGVFYEQYF. The DNA of the CDR3 is TGCACCAGTAGCCACTTGGGGGGGGTTTTTTACGAGCAGTACTTC.

This chain links TRBV27 with TRBJ2-2, with no clear D. The CDR3 runs 15 residues. Germline CDR1 MNHEY, CDR2 SMNVEV (reference sequence). Between the trimmed V and J ends, which lost 4 bases and 0 bases, there was a span of 9 bases. CDR3 in DNA: TGTGCCAGCAGTTCCACCCCACCGAACACCGGGGAGCTGTTTTTT. Translation: CASSSTPPNTGELFF.